This section outlines one T cell receptor beta chain sequence together with its context. Profiling relied on immunoSEQ multiplex PCR, and the TCRdb table lists in-frame clones only, not all of them. The table includes roughly 70,000 clones, 85% detected once. This record belongs to a study of cytomegalovirus exposure and HLA in healthy donors. Trimming took 6 bases from V and 4 from J; bases not matched to a gene: 11. This CDR3 comprises 18 residues. Germline V gives CDR1 SGHTA, CDR2 FQGTGA. Sequencing used PBMCs. This TCR came from a young man in good health and CMV-seronegative. V is TRBV7-3 and J is TRBJ2-2, with 13 bases identical to TRBD2. The CDR3: CASSLRATSGGSTGELFF. CDR3 nucleotide sequence: TGTGCCAGCAGTCTAAGGGCGACTAGCGGGGGGTCCACCGGGGAGCTGTTTTTT.